A single sample gave rise to the 20 T cell receptor beta chains below, sequenced in a study of blood T cell repertoires in COVID-19. Profiled with immunoSEQ multiplex PCR; TCRdb holds only in-frame clones, not every one. This table has approximately 490,000 clones, 75% to 90% appearing once. The specimen was PBMCs or T cells enriched from blood (not recorded which). These receptors were obtained from a woman under 30 who had recovered from COVID-19.

The J gene is TRBJ1-1, the V gene TRBV7-9; D not certain. Germline V CDR1 and CDR2: SEHNR, FQNEAQ (reference sequence). With 1 base removed from V and 6 bases from J, the gap between germline ends came to 9 bases. This CDR3 comprises 13 residues. The CDR3 here is CASSLDPPSEAFF. The CDR3 DNA is TGTGCCAGCAGCTTAGATCCCCCTTCTGAAGCTTTCTTT.

In this sample, this clone turned up a few times. The chain links TRBV5-8 to TRBJ1-2, with D possibly matching TRBD1 (6 bases). Germline V gene data show CDR1 as SGHTS and CDR2 as YDEGEE. V gave up 0 bases and J gave up 4 bases, with 7 bases separating them. The CDR3 totals 13 residues. The CDR3 loop is CASSLAGVYGYTF. The CDR3 bases are TGTGCCAGCAGCTTGGCAGGGGTCTATGGCTACACCTTC. Full variable domain (missing parts from reference TRBV5-8 and TRBJ1-2): EAGVTQSPTHLIKTRGQQATLRCSPISGHTSVYWYQQALGLGLQFLLWYDEGEERNRGNFPPRFSGRQFPNYSSELNVNALELEDSALYLCASSLAGVYGYTFGSGTRLTVV.

Many counts were recorded for this clone. The chain uses TRBV4-2 and TRBJ2-2; TRBD2 aligns across 10 bases. The V and J ends lost 0 bases and 6 bases, in that order; junction bases with no gene match: 4. The CDR3 spans 16 residues. Germline V gene data show CDR1 as LGHNA and CDR2 as YNFKEQ. The DNA for the CDR3 is TGTGCCAGCAGCCAAGAAGGGAGCGGGGGGGCCGGGGAGCTGTTTTTT. Amino acid sequence: CASSQEGSGGAGELFF.

A single count supports this clone. The chain combines TRBV5-6 with TRBJ1-2, with a possible D match to TRBD1 (5 bases). This CDR3 has 15 amino acids. V lost 2 bases and J lost 8, with 19 bases in between. CDR1 and CDR2 from the germline V gene are SGHDT and YYEEEE. The CDR3 protein is CASSFNSGQGGGYTF. CDR3 DNA: TGTGCCAGCAGCTTTAATTCTGGCCAGGGAGGCGGCTACACCTTC.

V and J are TRBV3-1 (or the pseudogene TRBV3-2) and TRBJ2-4, with 10 nucleotides matching TRBD2. The CDR3 extends over 15 amino acids. Per the germline V gene, CDR1 is LGHDT and CDR2 is YNNKEL (reference sequence). V lost 4 bases, J lost 8 bases, and 8 bases stayed unmatched. The CDR3 is CASSPLGAGGDIQYF. The CDR3 bases are TGTGCCAGCAGCCCCCTGGGAGCGGGGGGGGACATTCAGTACTTC.

This clone was counted a few times. The chain is built from TRBV6-6 and TRBJ1-1, with TRBD1 identical over 10 bases. With V trimmed by 5 bases and J by 6 bases, 15 bases remained unmatched. This CDR3 has 17 amino acids. The germline V gene encodes CDR1 MNHNY and CDR2 SVGAGI (reference sequence). CDR3 sequence reads: CASSLRPPTGGDAEAFF. CDR3 DNA: TGTGCCAGCAGTCTTCGACCGCCGACAGGGGGCGACGCTGAAGCTTTCTTT.

The chain carries TRBV5-8 and TRBJ1-5, with no clear D. The CDR3 runs to 13 residues. The germline V and J ends were trimmed by 3 bases and 9 bases, with 13 bases remaining between them. Germline CDR1 SGHTS, CDR2 YDEGEE. The CDR3 reads CASSSVPYGPQHF. The CDR3 DNA reads TGTGCCAGCAGCTCGGTCCCCTACGGGCCCCAGCATTTT.

The chain uses TRBV24-1 and TRBJ1-6; 8 nucleotides match TRBD1. V was clipped by 10 bases and J by 5 bases; unmatched bases: 9. CDR3 length: 15 amino acids. The V gene's germline CDR1 is KGHDR and CDR2 SFDVKD. In nucleotides, the CDR3 is TGTGCCACTGGACTTGGACAGGGAGATAATTCACCCCTCCACTTT. Translation: CATGLGQGDNSPLHF.

This chain uses TRBV5-8 with TRBJ2-7; 7 bases agree with TRBD1. The V and J ends lost 4 bases and 1 base, in that order; junction bases with no gene match: 2. The CDR3 runs 13 residues. The germline gives CDR1 SGHTS, CDR2 YDEGEE. The CDR3, as DNA: TGTGCCAGCAGCCGGGACAGATCCTACGAGCAGTACTTC. This sequence encodes CASSRDRSYEQYF.

The gene calls are TRBV28 and TRBJ1-2; TRBD1 matches 8 bases. Germline V CDR1 and CDR2: MDHEN, SYDVKM. J lost 8 bases, V lost 7 bases, and 9 bases had no gene match. CDR3 length: 13 amino acids. CDR3 nucleotides: TGTGCCAGCACCGACCCACAGGGGGGAGGCTACACCTTC. Amino acid sequence: CASTDPQGGGYTF.

The chain combines TRBV28 with TRBJ1-1, with D tentatively TRBD1 (6 bases). The CDR3 is 11 amino acids. Trimming took 5 bases from V and 11 from J, leaving 12 bases between them. Germline V gene sequence: CDR1 MDHEN, CDR2 SYDVKM. The CDR3 DNA follows: TGTGCCAGCAGTCCCAGGGGAAAGGCTTTCTTT. It specifies CASSPRGKAFF.

The V and J genes are TRBV7-9 and TRBJ1-2; TRBD1 aligns across 11 bases. Germline V gene sequence: CDR1 SEHNR, CDR2 FQNEAQ (reference sequence). The CDR3 has 15 amino acids. With 3 bases clipped from V and 4 bases from J, the junction kept 4 bases outside the gene matches. The CDR3 DNA sequence: TGTGCCAGCAGCTTGACCGGGACAGGGGGCTATGGCTACACCTTC. As protein: CASSLTGTGGYGYTF.

Remarks on this clone: The same CDR3 is also encoded by other DNA sequences in this sample. The V and J genes are TRBV5-6 and TRBJ1-5; no clear D gene. The length of the CDR3 is 13 residues. Germline V gives CDR1 SGHDT, CDR2 YYEEEE. Between the trimmed V and J ends, which lost 0 bases and 4 bases, there was a span of 5 bases. The CDR3 sequence is CASSLGSNQPQHF. CDR3 sequence (DNA): TGTGCCAGCAGCTTGGGGAGTAATCAGCCCCAGCATTTT.

This clone has only a few counts. The rearrangement uses TRBV9 and TRBJ2-3; D is possibly TRBD1 (6 bases). The V end was cut by 5 bases, the J end by 2 bases, with 18 bases between. CDR3 length: 16 residues. Germline CDR1 is SGDLS and CDR2 is YYNGEE. CDR3 amino acids: CASSSTGTLITDTQYF. The CDR3 nucleotides are TGTGCCAGCAGTTCAACAGGGACACTAATCACAGATACGCAGTATTTT.

The chain carries TRBV5-1 and TRBJ2-2; TRBD2 aligns across 7 bases. CDR3 length: 17 residues. V was pared by 1 base and J by 8 bases, with 14 bases of the junction left unmatched. The germline gives CDR1 SGHRS, CDR2 YFSETQ. Here the CDR3 reads CASSLIPGLVGSGELFF. In DNA form, the CDR3 reads TGCGCCAGCAGCTTGATCCCCGGACTAGTCGGTTCGGGGGAGCTGTTTTTT.

This clone was seen only once. The chain carries TRBV9 and TRBJ2-2; 9 bases map to TRBD2. Germline loops: CDR1 SGDLS, CDR2 YYNGEE. This CDR3 region has 16 residues. Losses at the gene ends were 0 bases for V and 3 bases for J; bases not matched to a gene: 3. CDR3 loop: CASSVDGGGDTGELFF. The CDR3 DNA reads TGTGCCAGCAGCGTAGATGGCGGGGGGGACACCGGGGAGCTGTTTTTT. The full variable domain, rest sourced from reference TRBV9 and TRBJ2-2, is DSGVTQTPKHLITATGQRVTLRCSPRSGDLSVYWYQQSLDQGLQFLIQYYNGEERAKGNILERFSAQQFPDLHSELNLSSLELGDSALYFCASSVDGGGDTGELFFGEGSRLTVL.

This rearrangement joins TRBV19 to TRBJ2-1; 7 bases fit TRBD2. V lost 0 bases, J lost 1 base, and 9 bases stayed unmatched. The germline V gene encodes CDR1 LNHDA and CDR2 SQIVND (reference sequence). The CDR3 has 18 amino acids. CDR3 region: CASSIDLWGEGSYNEQFF. The CDR3 bases are TGTGCCAGTAGTATAGATCTATGGGGGGAGGGTTCCTACAATGAGCAGTTCTTC.

This sequence joins TRBV2 and TRBJ1-1; TRBD1 is a possible D gene (5 bases). CDR1 is SNHLY and CDR2 is FYNNEI in the germline V gene. The CDR3 covers 15 residues. V was pared by 8 bases and J by 2 bases, with 18 bases between. CDR3 sequence (DNA): TGTGCCAGCCTGCCCGCACAGGCCGTAAACACTGAAGCTTTCTTT. Amino acids: CASLPAQAVNTEAFF.

Only one count was recorded for this clone. V gene TRBV9 combines with J gene TRBJ1-3, with TRBD1 matching 7 bases. Germline V lookup: CDR1 SGDLS, CDR2 YYNGEE. The CDR3 covers 16 residues. V trimming: 0 bases; J trimming: 7 bases; junction bases outside the gene matches: 10. CDR3: CASSVGGGQGLNTIYF. Here the CDR3 DNA reads TGTGCCAGCAGCGTAGGAGGGGGCCAGGGACTCAACACCATATATTTT.

The rearrangement uses TRBV30 and TRBJ1-6, with D unclear. The V end lost 2 bases, the J end lost 11 bases, and 16 bases lay between the germline ends. The length of the CDR3 is 14 residues. Germline V CDR1 and CDR2: GTSNPN, SVGIG (reference sequence). The CDR3 sequence: CAWSLRLESTPLHF. The CDR3 DNA reads as TGTGCCTGGAGTCTCCGACTCGAGTCGACACCCCTCCACTTT.